This T cell receptor (beta chain) is drawn from a study of CD8+CD57+ T cells in acquired aplastic anemia (dated by TCRdb to about 2018). Study-level background: DNA extracted from sorted CD4+ and CD8+ cells had a mean of approximately 3.3 ug, with a range of 0.2 to 27.4 ug. CD8+CD57+ expansion was defined as a frequency above the mean frequency observed in healthy subjects. The study at large found these results: No significant difference in CD8+ Simpson's diversity was found between patients and healthy controls (P=0.060). Around 28 CD8+ CDR3 sequences were found to be shared between patients and controls, but these sequences appeared to be highly expressed in patients and within the immunodominant clones of the patients.

With respect to this clonotype: Its antigen remains unidentified. No base quality information exists; no much larger clone differs at one position.

Patients chosen for sequencing had shown expansion of CD8+CD57+ cells by flow cytometry. All patients had severe acquired aplastic anemia diagnosed by International Study of Aplastic Anemia and Agranulocytosis and Camitta criteria. No patient had received any therapy when blood was sampled. TCR repertoires of sorted CD4+ and CD8+ blood T cells from severe aplastic anemia patients and healthy subjects were deep-sequenced in the study. Patients were enrolled in the USA under clinicaltrials.gov protocols 00001620, 01623167, 00001397, 00071045, 00081523 and 00961064. Ficoll-Paque density gradient centrifugation was used to isolate peripheral blood mononuclear cells. CD4+ and CD8+ T cells were sorted by FACS or magnetic beads before DNA extraction. Genomic DNA served as template for TCR beta VDJ combination and CDR3 sequence profiling. An Illumina HiSeq 2000 was the platform used for TCR repertoire sequencing. In the source study's methods: TRBV/TRBJ rearrangement plots, CDR3 size and DJ length profiles, and Simpson's diversity index were used to assess repertoires. The most abundant DNA sequence in the deep sequencing data was taken as the immunodominant clone. CDR3 amino acid sequences were screened for sharing across subjects and were compared with published repertoires and the VDJdb database. The public reads were reprocessed in TCRdb via fastp at Q25 and MiXCR, keeping in-frame beta chains. Merged by CDR3 protein, the rows form single entries marked with the most common genes and DNA. TCRdb's processing, not the authors', yielded these V and J calls. Within this sample are about 180,000 distinct CDR3 sequences, with nearly 65% of them counted one time only. About 44% of the sample lies in the top ten.

Trimming takes 4 bases off V and 7 bases off J; junction bases not matched to a gene: 5. Inclusive of the bounding cysteine and phenylalanine, the CDR3 is 12 residues long. Solely the CDR3 DNA is kept, with 36 bases framed from the first base. Based on the germline V gene (reference sequence), the CDR1 and CDR2 sequences are SGHNT and YYREEE. The sequenced sample was sorted CD4+, CD8+, or CD8+CD57+ T cells (not recorded which) from PBMCs. This receptor was taken from a human donor with aplastic anemia. Recombination connected TRBV5-4 to TRBJ2-7, with 7 bases in between that match TRBD1. CDR3 region: CASSPGQLEQYF. The DNA sequence is as follows: TGTGCCAGCAGCCCGGGACAGCTGGAGCAGTACTTC.